The sequence of this TCR beta chain was determined in a study of T cells in Graves' hyperthyroidism and ophthalmopathy. Newly diagnosed hyperthyroidism, duration under 2 months, in patients aged 18 to 65. Diagnosis relied on clinical symptoms, serum thyroxine and TRAb, thyroid ultrasound and orbital computed tomography. The authors obtained PBMCs from 7.5 to 10 ml of fresh peripheral blood. The CDR3 length is 15 residues. Trimming removed 3 bases from V and 5 bases from J, with 16 bases in between. Germline CDR1 and CDR2: SEHNR and FQNEAQ (reference sequence). TCR beta CDR3 regions were amplified from RNA. The TCR CDR3 first-round RT-PCR relied on the HTBI primer set. In TCRdb, the multiplex PCR reads were re-called with MiXCR into one record per CDR3 protein. The data contain around 520,000 distinct CDR3 sequences, over 13% of them seen just once; the ten biggest clones take up less than 20%. This clonotype was observed at least ten times.

The TCR sequence derives from a young woman with Graves' hyperthyroidism. The sequenced material came from blood. The V and J genes are TRBV7-9 and TRBJ1-1; a weak D match, TRBD1 (5 bases). The CDR3 DNA reads as TGTGCCAGCAGCTTTTCTAACAGCTGGGGGACTGAAGCTTTCTTT. It codes for CASSFSNSWGTEAFF. The full variable domain, in which reference TRBV7-9 and TRBJ1-1 provide the parts outside the CDR3, is DTGVSQNPRHKITKRGQNVTFRCDPISEHNRLYWYRQTLGQGPEFLTYFQNEAQLEKSRLLSDRFSAERPKGSFSTLEIQRTEQGDSAMYLCASSFSNSWGTEAFFGQGTRLTVV.